There are a few counts of the clone carrying this TCR beta chain. This may arise from a read error, as a much more abundant clone is one base away. The sample originates from a study of blood T cells in healthy people across ages. Study at large: T cells yielded about one barcoded beta molecule per two cells through template switching.

There are 12 residues in the CDR3. The germline V gene encodes CDR1 DFQATT and CDR2 SNEGSKA (reference sequence). V lost 5 bases and J lost 5, with 12 bases in between. A second PCR of roughly 7 to 11 cycles used a sample-barcoded 5' primer and a J-beta primer mix. TCRdb ran MiXCR on the 5' RACE reads and lists one entry per CDR3 protein. The profile shows hundreds of thousands of distinct CDR3 sequences, about 34% of them singletons. The donors, healthy Caucasians from Russia, were aged roughly 6 to 100. The sample, around 10 milliliters of peripheral blood, was drawn from each donor. The chain recombines TRBV20-1 with TRBJ2-5; no reliable D call. Sequencing was carried out using blood. The TCR sequence derives from a woman older than 75 in good health. CDR3 loop: CSARTAQETQYF. Written as DNA, the CDR3 is TGCAGTGCTCGGACCGCACAGGAGACCCAGTACTTC.